These 28 T cell receptor beta chains share one sample of origin, sequenced in a study of Graves' ophthalmopathy and Graves' hyperthyroidism. Scientists amplified the TCR beta CDR3 regions from RNA transcripts. First-round RT-PCR relied on HTBI primers, and a second-round multiplex PCR came next. Each CDR3 protein is one row after TCRdb ran MiXCR on the multiplex PCR reads. The repertoire holds some 160,000 distinct CDR3 sequences, with around two fifths as singletons. Sequenced: peripheral blood. The source of these receptors is a man under 40 with Graves' ophthalmopathy.

There are many counts of this clonotype. This may arise from a read error, as a much more abundant clone is one base away. This chain joins TRBV7-2 and TRBJ2-7; no reliable D call. CDR1 SGHTA and CDR2 FQGNSA come from the germline V gene. The CDR3 covers 13 residues. The CDR3 region is CASSLATLYGQYF. The CDR3 DNA follows: TGTGCCAGCAGCTTAGCTACCCTCTACGGGCAGTACTTC. Based on the CDR3 plus reference TRBV7-2 and TRBJ2-7, the full variable domain is GAGVSQSPSNKVTEKGKDVELRCDPISGHTALYWYRQSLGQGLEFLIYFQGNSAPDKSGLPSDRFSAERTGGSVSTLTIQRTQQEDSAVYLCASSLATLYGQYFGPGTRLTVT.

This clonotype was recorded many times. The V call is TRBV10-3, the J call TRBJ2-7; 10 bases match TRBD1. Germline values: CDR1 ENHRY, CDR2 SYGVKD. The CDR3 is 14 amino acids. V shed 6 bases and J 3 bases; nucleotides not matched to a gene: 5. This chain's CDR3 is CAIRPGTGDYEQYF. CDR3 nucleotides: TGTGCCATCAGGCCCGGGACAGGGGACTACGAGCAGTACTTC.

This clonotype was detected once. V usage is TRBV28 and J usage is TRBJ2-5; no clear D. CDR3 size: 14 residues. Germline V lookup: CDR1 MDHEN, CDR2 SYDVKM. The V and J ends lost 2 bases and 0 bases respectively, with 7 bases between them. The CDR3 spells CASSLRRYQETQYF. CDR3 nucleotide sequence: TGTGCCAGCAGTTTACGCAGGTACCAAGAGACCCAGTACTTC.

This clonotype has ten or more counts. The chain recombines TRBV11-2 with TRBJ1-1; no clear D. The CDR3 is made up of 16 amino acids. Germline assignment: CDR1 SGHAT and CDR2 FQNNGV. V shed 0 bases and J shed 0 bases, with 11 bases lying between them. CDR3 amino acids: CASSLEQTFMNTEAFF. In DNA, the CDR3 is TGTGCCAGCAGCTTAGAACAGACTTTCATGAACACTGAAGCTTTCTTT.

The table lists this clonotype with many counts. The gene calls are TRBV5-5 and TRBJ1-2; D is ambiguous. The CDR3 spans 12 residues. CDR1 is SGHKS, CDR2 YYEKEE, per germline (reference sequence). Trimming shortened V by 4 bases and J by 4 bases, and 8 bases separated the two germline ends. For the CDR3, the DNA is TGTGCCAGCAGCGGGCAGACCTATGGCTACACCTTC. Translated: CASSGQTYGYTF.

V usage is TRBV7-2 and J usage is TRBJ2-7, with a tentative D call TRBD1 (5 bases). Trimming removed 3 bases at V and 0 bases at J, with 9 bases between. This CDR3 is built from 14 residues. Germline lookup yields CDR1 SGHTA and CDR2 FQGNSA. The DNA for the CDR3 is TGTGCCAGCAGCTTCCAGGGTAGCTCCTACGAGCAGTACTTC. Translated, it gives CASSFQGSSYEQYF.

This clonotype appeared many times. The rearrangement joins TRBV5-5 to TRBJ1-5; 8 nucleotides line up with TRBD1. V gave up 4 bases and J gave up 2 bases; unmatched junction bases: 5. The CDR3 has 15 amino acids. CDR1 and CDR2 from the germline V gene are SGHKS and YYEKEE (reference sequence). The CDR3 spells CASSGTGNRNQPQHF. The CDR3 bases are TGTGCCAGCAGCGGGACAGGCAACCGCAATCAGCCCCAGCATTTT.

Many counts were recorded for this clonotype. CDR3 coding DNA: TGCAGTGCTAGAGGCGACTCCTATGGCTACACCTTC. This translates into CSARGDSYGYTF. V gene TRBV20-1 combines with J gene TRBJ1-2; D is ambiguous. With 1 base removed from V and 4 bases from J, the gap between germline ends came to 7 bases. The germline V gene has CDR1 DFQATT and CDR2 SNEGSKA (reference sequence). CDR3 size: 12 residues.

This clonotype has at least ten counts. The chain combines TRBV7-3 with TRBJ2-7; no clear D. Looked up from germline, CDR1 is SGHTA and CDR2 is FQGTGA. The CDR3 runs to 12 residues. V was shortened by 1 base and J by 3 bases, with 4 bases between the two germline ends. The CDR3 coding sequence is TGTGCCAGCAGCTTAAATGGCTACGAGCAGTACTTC. Its protein is CASSLNGYEQYF.

This clonotype was counted at least ten times. The chain carries TRBV6-1 and TRBJ2-7; D gene unclear. The CDR3 has 12 residues. V was pared by 4 bases and J by 2 bases, with 6 bases between. The germline gives CDR1 MNHNS, CDR2 SASEGT. CDR3: CASSAQPYEQYF. The CDR3 nucleotides read TGTGCCAGCAGTGCACAACCCTACGAGCAGTACTTC.

In this sample, this clonotype turned up many times. The V and J genes are TRBV11-3 and TRBJ2-5, with TRBD2 as a possible D gene (5 bases). This CDR3 contains 15 residues. Trimming took 6 bases from V and 4 from J, leaving 18 bases between them. Per germline, CDR1 SGHNT and CDR2 YENEEA. This CDR3 reads CASSPRGLDLETQYF. Written as DNA, the CDR3 is TGTGCCAGCAGTCCACGCGGACTGGACTTAGAGACCCAGTACTTC.

The chain carries TRBV6-2 or TRBV6-3 and TRBJ2-7; D ambiguous. The CDR3 has 14 residues. V shed 5 bases and J shed 5 bases, with 16 bases lying between them. The germline V gene encodes CDR1 MNHEY and CDR2 SVGEGT. CDR3 amino acids: CASSPPIKVNEQYF. Written as DNA, the CDR3 is TGTGCCAGCAGTCCCCCAATTAAGGTCAACGAGCAGTACTTC.

This clonotype was counted only a few times. The chain uses TRBV15 and TRBJ2-7, with D tentatively TRBD1 (5 bases). The germline CDR1 and CDR2 sequences are LNHNV and YYDKDF (reference sequence). This CDR3 is 13 amino acids long. The ends were cut back, 9 bases at V and 0 bases at J, with 12 bases in the middle. CDR3 bases: TGTGCCACGAGCGCACAGGTCTCCTACGAGCAGTACTTC. It is translated as CATSAQVSYEQYF. The full variable domain, completed using reference TRBV15 and TRBJ2-7, is DAMVIQNPRYQVTQFGKPVTLSCSQTLNHNVMYWYQQKSSQAPKLLFHYYDKDFNNEADTPDNFQSRRPNTSFCFLDIRSPGLGDTAMYLCATSAQVSYEQYFGPGTRLTVT.

This clonotype has a count of ten or more. V and J are TRBV12-3 or TRBV12-4 and TRBJ2-7, with a tentative D call TRBD1 (6 bases). Trimming shortened V by 5 bases and J by 0 bases, and 11 bases separated the two germline ends. The CDR3 runs 14 residues. The CDR3 DNA follows: TGTGCCAGCAGTGGGGACACCAACTCCTACGAGCAGTACTTC. Its translation is CASSGDTNSYEQYF.

This clonotype was detected many times. The chain employs TRBV4-3 and TRBJ2-4, with D unresolved. The CDR3 is made up of 17 amino acids. V lost 5 bases and J lost 4, with 21 bases in between. Germline assignment: CDR1 LGHNA and CDR2 YSLEER. The CDR3 is CASSAFTRGILKNIQYF. CDR3 nucleotides: TGCGCCAGCAGCGCCTTCACGCGAGGTATTCTTAAAAACATTCAGTACTTC.

This rearrangement joins TRBV6-5 to TRBJ2-6; either TRBD1 or TRBD2 may supply D (5 bases each). Germline CDR1 MNHEY, CDR2 SVGAGI. With 2 bases removed from V and 4 bases from J, the gap between germline ends came to 12 bases. The CDR3 sequence is 16 residues long. The CDR3 DNA follows: TGTGCCAGCAGTTACCTCCTCGGGACCGGGGCCAACGTCCTGACTTTC. This encodes CASSYLLGTGANVLTF.

The sample holds many counts of this clonotype. The V and J genes are TRBV11-2 and TRBJ2-7; 8 nucleotides match TRBD1. This CDR3 is built from 16 residues. The J segment lost 3 bases and the V segment lost 5 bases, leaving 12 bases of the junction unmatched. Germline assignment: CDR1 SGHAT and CDR2 FQNNGV. CDR3 region: CASSLIAGQVYYEQYF. CDR3 DNA: TGTGCCAGCAGCCTAATCGCGGGACAGGTCTACTACGAGCAGTACTTC.

This clonotype was recorded at least ten times. The chain links TRBV13 to TRBJ1-2; D perhaps matches TRBD1 (5 bases). Trimming took off 3 bases at V and 2 bases at J, with 13 bases between the two ends. The V gene's germline CDR1 is PRHDT and CDR2 FYEKMQ (reference sequence). The length of the CDR3 is 15 residues. Here the CDR3 DNA reads TGTGCCAGCAGCTTTGGCTCCAGGGAAAACTATGGCTACACCTTC. This sequence encodes CASSFGSRENYGYTF.

This clonotype showed up many times. The rearrangement uses TRBV6-1 and TRBJ2-7; weak D call: TRBD1 (6 bases). Germline CDR1 MNHNS, CDR2 SASEGT. This CDR3 comprises 14 residues. The germline V and J ends were trimmed by 6 bases and 3 bases, with 15 bases remaining between them. In DNA, the CDR3 is TGTGCCAGCAGGGACACAGGGCTCATCTACGAGCAGTACTTC. It is translated as CASRDTGLIYEQYF.

The table lists this clonotype with many counts. The chain links TRBV6-5 to TRBJ2-7; TRBD1 matches 11 bases. The CDR3 is 18 residues long. The J segment lost 5 bases and the V segment lost 4 bases, leaving 16 bases of the junction unmatched. Germline lookup yields CDR1 MNHEY and CDR2 SVGAGI. The CDR3 sequence: CASSFPYGGDRGANEQYF. The DNA for the CDR3 is TGTGCCAGCAGTTTTCCGTACGGCGGGGACAGGGGGGCCAACGAGCAGTACTTC.

The chain has TRBV18 and TRBJ2-5, with TRBD2 matching 12 bases. Unmatched junction bases numbered 3, after V lost 3 bases and J lost 4 bases. The CDR3 contains 15 residues. Germline CDR1 is KGHSH and CDR2 is LQKENI. The CDR3 reads CASSPQGLAGETQYF. In nucleotides, the CDR3 is TGTGCCAGCTCACCCCAGGGACTAGCGGGAGAGACCCAGTACTTC.

CDR3 in amino acids: CASNFHRAAGVGSYEQYF. The CDR3 nucleotides read TGTGCCAGCAATTTTCACCGGGCCGCCGGAGTCGGCTCCTACGAGCAGTACTTC. The chain couples TRBV28 to TRBJ2-7; no firm D call. The CDR3 is 18 residues long. Germline assignment: CDR1 MDHEN and CDR2 SYDVKM. Trimming shortened V by 7 bases and J by 0 bases, and 25 bases separated the two germline ends.

This clonotype was seen ten or more times. The V call is TRBV6-5, the J call TRBJ1-2; 8 bases match TRBD1. V gave up 0 bases and J gave up 5 bases; unmatched junction bases: 8. Germline V gene lookup returns CDR1 MNHEY and CDR2 SVGAGI. The length of the CDR3 is 16 residues. CDR3 sequence: CASSYSQGASVYGYTF. For the CDR3, the DNA is TGTGCCAGCAGTTACTCCCAGGGGGCGTCGGTTTATGGCTACACCTTC.

Many counts were recorded for this clonotype. Sequence at one end of the junction differs from germline and may be a read error. The J gene is TRBJ1-1, the V gene TRBV12-3 or TRBV12-4; TRBD1 is a possible D gene (6 bases). The CDR3 extends over 14 amino acids. The CDR3: CAGSPQGGGTEAFF. CDR3 nucleotides: TGTGCCGGCAGTCCCCAAGGGGGGGGGACTGAAGCTTTCTTT.

This clonotype was observed at least ten times. The DNA of the CDR3 is TGCAGTGCTAACCAAAACGGGCGGGGCCTGGAAGACGAGCAGTACTTC. Amino acid sequence: CSANQNGRGLEDEQYF. The chain recombines TRBV20-1 with TRBJ2-7; weak D call: TRBD2 (6 bases). Per germline, CDR1 DFQATT and CDR2 SNEGSKA (reference sequence). The CDR3 consists of 16 residues. V lost 4 bases, J lost 5 bases, and 24 bases lay in between.

This clonotype was seen repeatedly, ten times or more. The rearrangement uses TRBV5-1 and TRBJ1-1, with D possibly being TRBD1 (5 bases). Between the trimmed V and J ends, which lost 3 bases and 0 bases, there was a span of 9 bases. The germline V gene encodes CDR1 SGHRS and CDR2 YFSETQ. This CDR3 is built from 14 residues. As DNA, the CDR3 is TGCGCCAGCAGCTGGGGAGGGGTGAACACTGAAGCTTTCTTT. Translation gives CASSWGGVNTEAFF. Variable domain in full (rest from reference TRBV5-1 and TRBJ1-1): KAGVTQTPRYLIKTRGQQVTLSCSPISGHRSVSWYQQTPGQGLQFLFEYFSETQRNKGNFPGRFSGRQFSNSRSEMNVSTLELGDSALYLCASSWGGVNTEAFFGQGTRLTVV.

V usage is TRBV6-2 or TRBV6-3 and J usage is TRBJ1-5; 8 nucleotides agree with TRBD1. Germline V CDR1 and CDR2: MNHEY, SVGEGT. The CDR3 spans 13 residues. V dropped 8 bases and J dropped 4; count of bases not matched to a gene: 4. The CDR3 coding sequence is TGTGCCAGCGGACAGGGCGGGAATCAGCCCCAGCATTTT. This gives the protein CASGQGGNQPQHF.

This clonotype was observed at least ten times. The V and J genes are TRBV6-4 and TRBJ2-7; 12 bases match TRBD2. Germline V gene data show CDR1 as MRHNA and CDR2 as SNTAGT. The CDR3 has 18 residues. The V and J ends lost 6 bases and 0 bases, in that order; junction bases with no gene match: 12. The CDR3 sequence: CASSRVTSGGTSSYEQYF. The CDR3 DNA reads TGTGCCAGCAGCCGGGTGACTAGCGGGGGCACGAGCTCCTACGAGCAGTACTTC.